This T cell receptor (beta chain) derives from a study of vaccination effects on CD4 cells after COVID-19. Prior to sequencing, the ViraFEST assay stimulated PBMC with viral peptide pools, which expanded the antigen-specific CD4+ T cells. After roughly 11 days in culture, the CD4+ T cells were isolated. SARS-CoV-2 infection was confirmed by PCR in the person between March and December 2020. Vaccination of participants consisted of two doses of either the BNT162b2 or mRNA-1273 vaccine. Wells each received 2.2 million or so PBMC, cultured with approximately 10 IU/ml IL-2 and roughly 9.4 ug/ml peptides. Replacing half the medium with IL-2 medium was done on days 3 and 7. With 6 bases clipped from V and 5 bases from J, the junction kept 5 bases outside the gene matches. The CDR3 spans 14 residues. Germline assignment: CDR1 SNHLY and CDR2 FYNNEI. Repertoires were generated with immunoSEQ multiplex PCR, while TCRdb's copy carries only in-frame clones and drops some. The profile shows approximately 15,000 clones, around 81% of them singletons.

The study's findings and limits: Marked contraction was observed in infection-induced and vaccine-induced clones late after vaccination. Spike-reactive clones in convalescents after vaccination were chiefly newly vaccine-induced.

As concerns this clone: No antigen is known for it.

Material: CD4+ T cells from PBMCs cultured with SARS-CoV-2 spike peptides, obtained after COVID-19 vaccination. The receptor comes from a human donor who had a prior SARS-CoV-2 infection. The genes are TRBV2 and TRBJ1-5, with 9 nucleotides matching TRBD1. The CDR3 DNA reads TGTGCCAGCAGGGAGACAGGGGGGGATCAGCCCCAGCATTTT. It yields the protein CASRETGGDQPQHF.